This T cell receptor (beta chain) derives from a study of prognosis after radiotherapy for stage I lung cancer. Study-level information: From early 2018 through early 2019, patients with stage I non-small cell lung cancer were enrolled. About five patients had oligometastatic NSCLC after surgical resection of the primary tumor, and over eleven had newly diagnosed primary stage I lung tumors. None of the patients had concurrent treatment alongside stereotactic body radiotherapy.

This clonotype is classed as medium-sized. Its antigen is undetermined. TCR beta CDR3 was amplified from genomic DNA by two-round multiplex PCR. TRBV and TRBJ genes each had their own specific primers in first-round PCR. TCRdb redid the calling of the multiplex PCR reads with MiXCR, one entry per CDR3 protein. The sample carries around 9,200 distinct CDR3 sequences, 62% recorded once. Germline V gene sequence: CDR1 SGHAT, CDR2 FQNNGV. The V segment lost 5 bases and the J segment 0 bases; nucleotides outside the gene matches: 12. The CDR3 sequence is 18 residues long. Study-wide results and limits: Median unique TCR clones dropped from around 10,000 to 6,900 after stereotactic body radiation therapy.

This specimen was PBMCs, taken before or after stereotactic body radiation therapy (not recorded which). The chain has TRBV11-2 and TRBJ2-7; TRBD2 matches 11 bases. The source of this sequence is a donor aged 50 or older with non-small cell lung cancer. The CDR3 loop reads CASSDRTITSGSSYEQYF. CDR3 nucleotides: TGTGCCAGCAGCGACCGCACCATCACTAGCGGGAGCTCCTACGAGCAGTACTTC. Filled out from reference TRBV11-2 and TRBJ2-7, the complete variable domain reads EAGVAQSPRYKIIEKRQSVAFWCNPISGHATLYWYQQILGQGPKLLIQFQNNGVVDDSQLPKDRFSAERLKGVDSTLKIQPAKLEDSAVYLCASSDRTITSGSSYEQYFGPGTRLTVT.